This T cell receptor (beta chain) was recovered during a study of cytomegalovirus exposure and HLA in healthy donors (dated by TCRdb to about 2017). The study in broad terms: An earlier analysis of around 600 of the donors reported approximately 290 Gb of sequence data and some 120 million unique TCR beta sequences from roughly 180 million T cells. HLA typing covered class I and class II loci at four-digit resolution. Every discovery cohort repertoire had been produced on one sequencing platform. Among roughly 400 genotyped donors of the cohort, an average of approximately 240,000 unique TCR beta nucleotide sequences was sequenced per donor, of which about 18% were non-productive. An early release covering 550 to 700 HLA-typed donors comprised roughly 300 gigabases of sequencing data and about 90 million unique TCR sequences. The study used immunosequencing to profile the T cell repertoires of approximately 640 subjects and linked those repertoires to cytomegalovirus serostatus. The study aimed to test whether signatures of past pathogen exposure could be identified by cataloging public T cell receptors. To study patterns of TCR occurrence, a later analysis re-analyzed previously published TCR beta repertoires from 700 or so donors and added high-resolution HLA genotyping. High-throughput TCR immunosequencing, statistical association of individual TCRs with disease status, and machine learning were combined to predict cytomegalovirus infection status. An earlier analysis of around 580 of the donors used high-throughput TCR beta sequencing to judge whether each TCR beta V gene segment behaved as functional or pseudogenic. Alongside the repertoire data, information on donor age, sex, ethnicity and CMV serostatus was compiled. Because of strong linkage in the cohort, roughly 5 DR-DQ haplotypes were treated as single units for association and clustering. Typing coverage differed by locus: A, B, C, DRB1 and DQB1 were typed in roughly 629-630 donors, DQA1 in approximately 520, DPA1 in roughly 590, and DPB1 in 450 to 480. Genome-wide SNP genotypes for about 60% of the roughly 700 donors were used in a later genetic analysis, which treated that subset as a discovery cohort. Of the 398 genotyped donors, approximately 82% fell in the genetic ancestry cluster associated with self-reported Caucasian donors. In the later analysis, no new phenotypic data were used to find candidate immune exposures; instead, reliance was placed on TCR beta sequences and their occurrence across donors. Along with the approximately 700-subject first cohort, a separate validation cohort of over 90 different subjects was used.

The CDR3 covers 15 residues, taking in both the cysteine and the phenylalanine. This entry keeps only the CDR3 DNA: 45 bases, framed from base 1. Per the germline V gene, MNHNS is the CDR1 and SASEGT is the CDR2. The junction shows trimming of 8 bases on V and 5 bases on J, and the gene matches do not reach 12 bases of it. Libraries were constructed by the immunoSEQ multiplex PCR assay. A mixture of 60 forward primers for TCR Vbeta segments and 13 reverse primers for TCR Jbeta segments was used in the multiplex PCR. Amplification of the CDR3 region of rearranged TCR beta genes was performed with a multiplex PCR assay on genomic DNA. Amplified TCR beta libraries were sequenced as 87-base-pair reads on the Illumina HiSeq System. As for how the authors treated the data: A later analysis counted around 72 million unique TCR beta chains across the 666 repertoires, and some 11 million of these chains were shared by at least two donors. Raw reads were error-corrected and collapsed into unique sequences with a nearest-neighbor algorithm that merged closely related sequences to remove PCR and sequencing errors. Alignment of CDR3 sequences to IMGT reference sequences was used to assign V, D and J gene segments. For a sequence to be retained, a match of at least six nucleotides to both a V gene segment and a J gene segment was required. Rearrangements were called productive when the CDR3 lacked stop codons and stayed in frame with V and J; all others were non-productive. Following IMGT convention, CDR3 was defined as the stretch from the second conserved V-encoded cysteine to the conserved J-encoded phenylalanine. The earlier analysis of 550 to 650 of the donors excluded any sequence lacking an unambiguous match to a single V gene segment. In an earlier analysis of 500 to 750 of the donors, V segments were called functional above 56.7% productive rearrangements and were called segregating when the between-donor standard deviation exceeded 5%. A statistical classification framework was built for diagnosing cytomegalovirus status from the catalog of TCR beta chain sequences. In a later analysis, TCR nucleotide sequences were compared against IMGT/GENE-DB human TR gene sequences so that V and J genes could be assigned. The TCRdist pipeline was used in a later analysis to assign CDR3 sequences and most-parsimonious VDJ recombination scenarios. In a later analysis, each TCR beta chain was defined by its CDR3 amino acid sequence together with its V-gene family, and reads without a unique V-gene family were excluded. To address suspected cross-contamination and a sequencing artifact, a later analysis removed roughly 580 highly shared, low-generation-probability nucleotide sequences. For each public chain, a later analysis derived a clonal expansion index from normalized ranks of inferred template counts within each repertoire. In a later analysis, generation probabilities were computed with a VDJ recombination model fitted to out-of-frame rearrangements, and the resulting probabilities were checked against IGoR. In a later analysis, TCR-TCR, TCR-HLA and TCR-CMV co-occurrence was scored with hypergeometric tests, and a repertoire-size bias correction was applied to TCR pairs. To estimate false discovery rates, a later analysis permuted the HLA or CMV assignments 20 times. In a later analysis, co-occurring TCRs were grouped using DBSCAN, and TCRdist sequence similarity was added for clustering within HLA-allele-positive subsets. For co-occurrence clustering, repertoires with fewer than 30,000 or more than 120,000 public chains were excluded, along with four or five repertoires with anomalous nucleotide sharing. Not all clones reach the TCRdb copy of this immuneACCESS table, which keeps in-frame sequences only. Checked studies attribute under half of the gap to unresolved V genes and leave the rest unexplained. That table supplies the V and J calls and clone size; D and trimming were determined from the DNA. The sample table holds approximately 150,000 clones, of which about 71% were seen once. The ten largest clonotypes hold approximately 1.3% of the sample.

In total, approximately 610 healthy bone marrow donors made up the cohort. At the time of sampling, every cohort member was nominally healthy, though immune exposures that went unrecorded were likely present. The donor tested CMV seronegative, placing the donor among the 350 to 400 seronegative members of the cohort. Every donor gave a peripheral blood sample, and the peripheral blood mononuclear cells from that sample were used for TCR beta sequencing. Genomic DNA extraction from the blood cell samples was performed with the Qiagen DNeasy Blood Extraction Kit. To note about this clone: No antigen is known for it. No much larger clone exists at a distance of one base, and base qualities are not known.

Summary of the overall study and its limitations: In a later analysis, some 18,000 TCR beta sequences were associated with specific HLA alleles at a false discovery rate of 0.05. V-gene and J-gene trimming of TCR beta chains was associated with a missense DCLRE1C variant in a later genetic analysis, and the association was replicated in an independent cohort. Sequencing depth was assumed to be roughly uniform across donors in the presence/absence analyses, though that assumption may not hold. A later genetic analysis reported fewer N-insertions in productive TCRs among donors in an Asian-associated ancestry cluster than the approximately 670-donor mean. A group of highly shared sequence variants was considered likely to be a technical artifact of the sequencing pipeline. Over 15 rarely observed V segments, including chromosome 9 orphons, were excluded from the earlier analysis of approximately 500 of the donors because counts were too low. Correlated functional status among segregating V segments might reflect linkage disequilibrium, but an unknown experimental factor could not be ruled out. When HLA alleles, especially DR and DQ, strongly co-occurred, attributing TCR associations to individual alleles was difficult. In the study, 164 TCR beta chains were listed as associated with cytomegalovirus. Most TCR sequences were seen in very few donors, while some public TCRs were found in many individuals. In this cohort, only TCR beta chains were sequenced, and detectable features were limited by the absence of alpha or paired-chain data. Three of the identified cytomegalovirus-associated TCR beta chains were confirmed in vitro to be specific for cytomegalovirus antigens. In a later analysis, TCR association rates were found to vary across HLA loci, with the most associated TCRs seen for DRB1 alleles and the fewest for HLA-C alleles. In both the original and validation cohorts, the classifier was reported to diagnose cytomegalovirus status with high specificity and sensitivity. Because HLA typing was missing for some donors at each locus, association tests included only the typed subset. A further reported finding was that TCR beta sequences accurately predicted the HLA-A and HLA-B alleles for most subjects in the first cohort. Compared with equally common non-associated chains, HLA-associated TCR beta chains in a later analysis were more clonally expanded and had lower generation probabilities. In an earlier analysis of about 600 of the donors, most TCR beta V segments appeared in productive rearrangements about 87% or about 30% of the time, broadly matching IMGT annotations. The authors suggested that the approach could potentially be extended to other disease states and immunological phenotypes. According to a later analysis, most CMV-associated TCR beta chains appeared to be HLA-restricted, and the HLA associations seemed to be driven largely by CMV exposure. According to a later analysis, parvovirus B19, influenza, CMV and Epstein-Barr virus appeared linked to several top co-occurrence clusters. Immune exposure information for the cohort was limited to CMV serostatus. Because the 87-base-pair reads could not distinguish some IMGT-functional V segments, including TRBV6-2 and TRBV6-3, those segments were excluded.

This sequence was found in a man aged 45-65 years in good health and CMV-seronegative. The chain is encoded by TRBV6-1 joined to TRBJ2-5, and TRBD2 matches 9 of the central bases. Sequencing was performed on PBMCs. The CDR3 corresponds to CASRLRAGGRETQYF. The sequenced DNA: TGTGCCAGCCGTCTAAGGGCGGGGGGGCGGGAGACCCAGTACTTC.